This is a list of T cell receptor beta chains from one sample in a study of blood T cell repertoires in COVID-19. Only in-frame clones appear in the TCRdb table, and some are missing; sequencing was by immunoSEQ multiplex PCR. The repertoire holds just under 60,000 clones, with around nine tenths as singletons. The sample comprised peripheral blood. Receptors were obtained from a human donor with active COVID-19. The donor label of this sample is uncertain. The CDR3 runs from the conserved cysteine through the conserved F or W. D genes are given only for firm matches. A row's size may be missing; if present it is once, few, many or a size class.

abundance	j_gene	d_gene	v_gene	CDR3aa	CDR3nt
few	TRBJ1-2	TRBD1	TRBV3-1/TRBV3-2	CASSQAGQGSYGYTF	TGTGCCAGCAGCCAAGCGGGACAGGGTTCCTATGGCTACACCTTC
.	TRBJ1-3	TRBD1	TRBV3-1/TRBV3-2	CASSRDSAGNTIYF	TGTGCCAGCAGTCGGGACAGCGCTGGAAACACCATATATTTT
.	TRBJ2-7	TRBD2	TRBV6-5	CASSYLAVLTYEQYF	TGTGCCAGCAGTTATCTAGCGGTCCTTACCTACGAGCAGTACTTC
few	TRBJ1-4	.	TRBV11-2	CASSLRVPRGEKLFF	TGTGCCAGCAGCTTACGGGTCCCCCGCGGGGAAAAACTGTTTTTT
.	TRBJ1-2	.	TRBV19	CASSDPGHLLGYTF	TGTGCCAGTAGTGACCCAGGGCACCTTTTGGGCTACACCTTC
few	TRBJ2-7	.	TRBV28	CASSRGAGEQYF	TGTGCCAGCTCCCGGGGGGCGGGGGAGCAGTACTTC
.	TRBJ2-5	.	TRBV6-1	CASSEAKGPLRRETQYF	TGTGCCAGCAGTGAAGCAAAGGGGCCCTTGCGTCGAGAGACCCAGTACTTC
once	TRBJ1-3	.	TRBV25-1	CASSPRVDSGNTIYF	TGTGCCAGCAGTCCGCGGGTTGACTCTGGAAACACCATATATTTT
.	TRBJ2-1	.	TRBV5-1	CASSLPTSGYNEQFF	TGCGCCAGCAGCTTGCCAACTAGTGGATACAATGAGCAGTTCTTC
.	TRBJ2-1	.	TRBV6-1	CASSQAGQGGYNEQFF	TGTGCCAGCAGTCAAGCGGGACAAGGAGGCTACAATGAGCAGTTCTTC
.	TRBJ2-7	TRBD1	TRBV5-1	CASSLSGQNYEQYF	TGCGCCAGCAGCTTGTCGGGACAGAACTACGAGCAGTACTTC
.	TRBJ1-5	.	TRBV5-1	CASSSGGNQPQHF	TGCGCCAGCAGCTCCGGGGGGAATCAGCCCCAGCATTTT
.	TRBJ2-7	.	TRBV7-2	CASSRGGRAYEQYF	TGTGCCAGCAGCAGGGGGGGCAGAGCCTACGAGCAGTACTTC
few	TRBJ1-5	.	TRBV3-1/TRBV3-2	CASSQEVGADNQPQHF	TGTGCCAGCAGCCAAGAAGTGGGGGCCGACAATCAGCCCCAGCATTTT
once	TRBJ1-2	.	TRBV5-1	CASSPNRVNYGYTF	TGCGCCAGCAGCCCGAACAGAGTTAACTATGGCTACACCTTC
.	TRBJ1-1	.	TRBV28	CASSRIKQGVSTEAFF	TGTGCCAGCAGTCGGATTAAACAGGGTGTGAGCACTGAAGCTTTCTTT
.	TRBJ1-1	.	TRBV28	CASSLAAGFGTEAFF	TGTGCCAGCAGTTTAGCCGCCGGGTTTGGGACTGAAGCTTTCTTT
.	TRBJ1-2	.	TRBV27	CASSPLQAYGYTF	TGTGCCAGCAGTCCCCTCCAAGCCTATGGCTACACCTTC
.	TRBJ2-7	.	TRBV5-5	CASAQGATIYEQYF	TGTGCCAGCGCCCAGGGCGCAACTATTTACGAGCAGTACTTC
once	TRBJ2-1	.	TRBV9	CASSVASETYNEQFF	TGTGCCAGCAGCGTAGCTAGCGAAACCTACAATGAGCAGTTCTTC
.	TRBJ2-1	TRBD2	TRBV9	CASSEAGGREQFF	TGTGCCAGCAGCGAAGCGGGGGGGCGGGAGCAGTTCTTC
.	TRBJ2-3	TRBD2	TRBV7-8	CASNPRTGGSDTQYF	TGTGCCAGCAACCCACGGACCGGGGGGTCAGATACGCAGTATTTT
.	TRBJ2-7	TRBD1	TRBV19	CASSPWDRGFLVQYF	TGTGCCAGTAGTCCCTGGGACAGGGGTTTCTTAGTGCAGTACTTC
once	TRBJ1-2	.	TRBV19	CASNNRGGYGYTF	TGTGCCAGTAATAATCGGGGGGGCTATGGCTACACCTTC
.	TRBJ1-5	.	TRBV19	CASTRVYSNQPQHF	TGTGCCAGTACCCGAGTGTATAGCAATCAGCCCCAGCATTTT
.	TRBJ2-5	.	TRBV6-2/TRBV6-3	CASSRGETQYF	TGTGCCAGCAGTAGAGGGGAGACCCAGTACTTC
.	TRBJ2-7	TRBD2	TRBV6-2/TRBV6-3	CASSSPGLAGGWSYEQYF	TGTGCCAGCAGTTCTCCGGGACTAGCGGGAGGCTGGTCCTACGAGCAGTACTTC
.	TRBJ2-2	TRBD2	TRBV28	CASSFGLAGVTGELFF	TGTGCCAGCAGTTTTGGATTAGCGGGAGTCACCGGGGAGCTGTTTTTT
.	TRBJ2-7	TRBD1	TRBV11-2	CASSFGQGGHEQYF	TGTGCCAGCAGCTTTGGACAGGGCGGACACGAGCAGTACTTC
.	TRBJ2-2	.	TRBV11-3	CASSQAWGELFF	TGTGCCAGCAGCCAGGCTTGGGGGGAGCTGTTTTTT